This T cell receptor beta chain is from a study of OX40 agonist ivuxolimab in advanced cancers. Generated by immunoSEQ multiplex PCR, the TCRdb table keeps only in-frame clones and is missing some. The sample shows about 82,000 clones, around 92% of them seen only once. The CDR3 totals 14 residues. Trimming left V 5 bases short and J 0 bases short, with 8 bases between. Germline V CDR1 and CDR2: MNHNS, SASEGT. The TCR originated in an adult with an advanced solid tumor such as melanoma, head and neck, liver or kidney cancer. The chain carries TRBV6-1 and TRBJ2-1; D gene ambiguous. This specimen was CD4+ or CD8+ T cells sorted from blood, taken in a trial of the OX40 agonist ivuxolimab. CDR3 amino acids: CASSNLGSYNEQFF. In DNA, the CDR3 is TGTGCCAGCAGTAACTTAGGCTCCTACAATGAGCAGTTCTTC.